These T cell receptor beta chains were read from a single sample in a study of post-analysis software for immune sequencing data. TCRdb itself ran the PCR reads through MiXCR, one entry per CDR3 protein. The table records some 800,000 distinct CDR3 sequences, more than 45% of them present only once. Sequencing input: blood. Receptor source: a girl aged 10-17 years with multiple sclerosis. CDR3s include the opening cysteine and the closing phenylalanine or tryptophan. Fields, in order: CDR3 DNA, CDR3 protein, J gene, V gene, clone size, D gene. The D gene is left open where the match is weak. Clone size is stated in some rows and not others, as once, few, many or a class when expanded.

CDR3nt: TGCAGGGTACAGGGTGGAACTGAAGCTTTCTTT
CDR3aa: CRVQGGTEAFF
j_gene: TRBJ1-1
v_gene: TRBV29-1
abundance: -
d_gene: -

CDR3nt: TGTGCCAGCAGCCAGGGATCCATCGAGGGGGTAGTCGAGCAGTACTTC
CDR3aa: CASSQGSIEGVVEQYF
j_gene: TRBJ2-7
v_gene: TRBV4-2
abundance: few
d_gene: -

CDR3nt: TGTGCCAGCAGCTTGATCATGGGAGGGCAAGAGACCCAGTACTTC
CDR3aa: CASSLIMGGQETQYF
j_gene: TRBJ2-5
v_gene: TRBV7-9
abundance: -
d_gene: TRBD2

CDR3nt: TGCAGTGGCAGACAGGGGGCCGTCACTGAAGCTTTCTTT
CDR3aa: CSGRQGAVTEAFF
j_gene: TRBJ1-1
v_gene: TRBV20-1
abundance: few
d_gene: TRBD1

CDR3nt: TGCGCCAGCAGTCCAGGTCTTACTAGCGGGAGCTCCTACGAGCAGTACTTC
CDR3aa: CASSPGLTSGSSYEQYF
j_gene: TRBJ2-7
v_gene: TRBV5-1
abundance: few
d_gene: TRBD2

CDR3nt: TGTGCCGCGGGGACTAGCGGGAGGAGTGAGACCCAGTACTTC
CDR3aa: CAAGTSGRSETQYF
j_gene: TRBJ2-5
v_gene: TRBV28
abundance: -
d_gene: TRBD2

CDR3nt: TGTGCCAGCAGTACAGGGTTGCGAGATACGCAGTATTTT
CDR3aa: CASSTGLRDTQYF
j_gene: TRBJ2-3
v_gene: TRBV28
abundance: few
d_gene: -

CDR3nt: TGTGCCGGCAGCTCCCCGAATAGCTACAATGAGCAGTTCTTC
CDR3aa: CAGSSPNSYNEQFF
j_gene: TRBJ2-1
v_gene: TRBV7-9
abundance: once
d_gene: -

CDR3nt: TGTGCCATCAGTGACGGACATTCTTCCTACGAGCAGTACTTC
CDR3aa: CAISDGHSSYEQYF
j_gene: TRBJ2-7
v_gene: TRBV10-3
abundance: -
d_gene: -

CDR3nt: TGTGCCAGCAGCCATCCGACGGTGATATCCGCGGACTATGGCTACACCTTC
CDR3aa: CASSHPTVISADYGYTF
j_gene: TRBJ1-2
v_gene: TRBV7-9
abundance: -
d_gene: -

CDR3nt: TGTGCCAGTAGTACGGGACAGGTGATAACCTACAATGAGCAGTTCTTC
CDR3aa: CASSTGQVITYNEQFF
j_gene: TRBJ2-1
v_gene: TRBV19
abundance: -
d_gene: TRBD1

CDR3nt: TGTGCCAGCAGCTTAGGGACTAGCGGGATTGAGCTGTTTTTT
CDR3aa: CASSLGTSGIELFF
j_gene: TRBJ2-2
v_gene: TRBV7-2
abundance: -
d_gene: TRBD2

CDR3nt: TGCGCCAGCAGCTCAAGGATTACATTACGTGTCTACGAGCAGTACTTC
CDR3aa: CASSSRITLRVYEQYF
j_gene: TRBJ2-7
v_gene: TRBV4-3
abundance: -
d_gene: -

CDR3nt: TGCAGCGTCGTCAAGGGGACGCAGTATTTT
CDR3aa: CSVVKGTQYF
j_gene: TRBJ2-3
v_gene: TRBV29-1
abundance: -
d_gene: -

CDR3nt: TGTGCCAGCAGTTTCTGGGGGCCGTACAATGAGCAGTTCTTC
CDR3aa: CASSFWGPYNEQFF
j_gene: TRBJ2-1
v_gene: TRBV12-3/TRBV12-4
abundance: -
d_gene: -

CDR3nt: TGCGCCAGCAGCCAAGATACAGGGGGAAGGGCCAAAAACATTCAGTACTTC
CDR3aa: CASSQDTGGRAKNIQYF
j_gene: TRBJ2-4
v_gene: TRBV4-1
abundance: -
d_gene: TRBD1

CDR3nt: TGTGCCAGCAGCTTAGTAGGGGCAGGGGGTGTTTCCCACGAGCAGTACTTC
CDR3aa: CASSLVGAGGVSHEQYF
j_gene: TRBJ2-7
v_gene: TRBV7-4
abundance: few
d_gene: TRBD1

CDR3nt: TGTGCCAGCAGTTTTATACAGGGTGGAGGCTACACCTTC
CDR3aa: CASSFIQGGGYTF
j_gene: TRBJ1-2
v_gene: TRBV12-3/TRBV12-4
abundance: -
d_gene: -

CDR3nt: TGTGCCAGCAGTTTAGGGCACAGGGGCTACGAGCAGTACTTC
CDR3aa: CASSLGHRGYEQYF
j_gene: TRBJ2-7
v_gene: TRBV12-3/TRBV12-4
abundance: few
d_gene: TRBD1